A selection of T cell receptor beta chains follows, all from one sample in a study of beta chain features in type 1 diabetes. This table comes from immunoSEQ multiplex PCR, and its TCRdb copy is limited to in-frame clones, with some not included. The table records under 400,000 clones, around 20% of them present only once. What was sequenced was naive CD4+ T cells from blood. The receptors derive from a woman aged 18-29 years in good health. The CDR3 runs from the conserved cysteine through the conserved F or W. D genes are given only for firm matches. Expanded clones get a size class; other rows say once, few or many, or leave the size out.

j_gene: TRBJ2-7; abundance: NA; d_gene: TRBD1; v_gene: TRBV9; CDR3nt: TGTGCCAGCAGCGGACGACAGGGAGTCGGCGAGCAGTACTTC; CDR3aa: CASSGRQGVGEQYF
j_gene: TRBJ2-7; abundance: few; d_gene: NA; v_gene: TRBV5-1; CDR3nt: TGCGCCAGCAGCTATGGGGCCTCCCTGACCTACGAGCAGTACTTC; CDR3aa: CASSYGASLTYEQYF
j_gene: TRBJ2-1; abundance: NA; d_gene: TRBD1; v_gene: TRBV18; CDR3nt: TGTGCCAGCTCACATCGGACAGGGGGGAATGAGCAGTTCTTC; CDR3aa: CASSHRTGGNEQFF
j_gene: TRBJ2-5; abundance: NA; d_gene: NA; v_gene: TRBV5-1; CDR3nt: TGCGCCAGCAGCTTGCGTCCGGAGCACCAAGAGACCCAGTACTTC; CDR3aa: CASSLRPEHQETQYF
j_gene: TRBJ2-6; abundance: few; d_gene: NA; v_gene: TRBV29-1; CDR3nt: TGCAGCGTTGCCTTTTACTCTGGGGCCAACGTCCTGACTTTC; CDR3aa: CSVAFYSGANVLTF
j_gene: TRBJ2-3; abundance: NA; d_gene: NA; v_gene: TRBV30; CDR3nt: TGTGCCTGGAGTAACGGGGGAGGCACAGATACGCAGTATTTT; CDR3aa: CAWSNGGGTDTQYF
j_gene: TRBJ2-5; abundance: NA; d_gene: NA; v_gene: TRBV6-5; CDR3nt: TGTGCCAGCAGTTACTCTGATCGGACTCGAGGCGAGACCCAGTACTTC; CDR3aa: CASSYSDRTRGETQYF
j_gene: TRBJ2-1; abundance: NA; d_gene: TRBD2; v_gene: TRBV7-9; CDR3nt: TGTGCCAGCAGCCGTAGCGGGGGTGGCGATGAGCAGTTCTTC; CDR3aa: CASSRSGGGDEQFF
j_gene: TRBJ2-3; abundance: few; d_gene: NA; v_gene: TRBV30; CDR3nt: TGTGCCTGGAGTCCCGCGGACATAAGCACAGATACGCAGTATTTT; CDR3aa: CAWSPADISTDTQYF
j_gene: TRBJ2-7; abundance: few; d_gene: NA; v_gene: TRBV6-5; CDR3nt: TGTGCCAGCAGAGATCGGCAGGGGGGTTCCTACGAGCAGTACTTC; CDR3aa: CASRDRQGGSYEQYF
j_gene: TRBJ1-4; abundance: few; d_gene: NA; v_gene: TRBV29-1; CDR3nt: TGCAGCGTTGGAATCCAGGGAGGGGAAAAACTGTTTTTT; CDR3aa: CSVGIQGGEKLFF
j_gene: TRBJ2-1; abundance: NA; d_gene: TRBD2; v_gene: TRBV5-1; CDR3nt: TGCGCCAGCAGCTTGGAGCCTAGCGGGCCACTTTTACGGTTCTTC; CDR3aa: CASSLEPSGPLLRFF
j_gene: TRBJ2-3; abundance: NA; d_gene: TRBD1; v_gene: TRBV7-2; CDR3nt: TGTGCCAGCAGCTTAGCAGGGGGCGGCGCAGATACGCAGTATTTT; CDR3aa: CASSLAGGGADTQYF
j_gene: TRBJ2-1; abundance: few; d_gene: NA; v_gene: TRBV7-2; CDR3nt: TGTGCCAGCCATATCCGGGATTTCTACAATGAGCAGTTCTTC; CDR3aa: CASHIRDFYNEQFF
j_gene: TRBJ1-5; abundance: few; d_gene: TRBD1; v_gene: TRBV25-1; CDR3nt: TGTGCCAGCAGAGGGACAGGTGATCAGCCCCAGCATTTT; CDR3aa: CASRGTGDQPQHF
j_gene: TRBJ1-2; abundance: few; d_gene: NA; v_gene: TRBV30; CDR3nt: TGTGCCTATACAGGAAAAGCTAACTATGGCTACACCTTC; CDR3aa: CAYTGKANYGYTF
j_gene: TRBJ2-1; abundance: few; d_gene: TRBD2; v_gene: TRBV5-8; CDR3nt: TGTGCCAGCAGCTTAAACGGGGGGGCCGGGGGCAATGAGCAGTTCTTC; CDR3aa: CASSLNGGAGGNEQFF
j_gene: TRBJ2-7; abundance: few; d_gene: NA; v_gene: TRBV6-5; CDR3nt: TGTGCCAGCAGTTACTCTGGCAGAACCTACGAGCAGTACTTC; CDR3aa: CASSYSGRTYEQYF
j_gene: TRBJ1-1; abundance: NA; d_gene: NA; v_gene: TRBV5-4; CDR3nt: TGTGCCAGCAGCTTCGGTCGAACTACTCACACTGAAGCTTTCTTT; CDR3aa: CASSFGRTTHTEAFF
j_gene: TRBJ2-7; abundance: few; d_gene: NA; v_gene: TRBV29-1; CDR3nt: TGCAGCGTTGGAAATAGCCCCAGCTCCTACGAGCAGTACTTC; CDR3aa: CSVGNSPSSYEQYF
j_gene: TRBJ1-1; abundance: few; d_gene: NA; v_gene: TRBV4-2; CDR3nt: TGTGCCAGCAGCCCTCGCGTAGGAGAGGGGAACACTGAAGCTTTCTTT; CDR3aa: CASSPRVGEGNTEAFF
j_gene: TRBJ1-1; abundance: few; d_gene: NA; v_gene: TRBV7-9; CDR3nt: TGTGCCAGCAGCCGAGACATCGCGGGCACTGAAGCTTTCTTT; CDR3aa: CASSRDIAGTEAFF
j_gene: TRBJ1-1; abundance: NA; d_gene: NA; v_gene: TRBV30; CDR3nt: TGTGCCTGGAGTGTACTCCGAGACACTGAAGCTTTCTTT; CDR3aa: CAWSVLRDTEAFF
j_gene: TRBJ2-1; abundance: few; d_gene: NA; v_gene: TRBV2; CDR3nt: TGTGCCAGCAGTGACGGAGCGGTTAGCTCCTACAATGAGCAGTTCTTC; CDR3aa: CASSDGAVSSYNEQFF
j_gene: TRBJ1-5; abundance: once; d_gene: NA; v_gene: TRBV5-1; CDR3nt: TGCGCCAGCAGCTTGGGACATATCAATCAGCCCCAGCATTTT; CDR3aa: CASSLGHINQPQHF
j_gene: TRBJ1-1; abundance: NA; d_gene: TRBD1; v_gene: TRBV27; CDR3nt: TGTGCCAGCAGTTTAAAAGGGGGCGGCACTGAAGCTTTCTTT; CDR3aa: CASSLKGGGTEAFF
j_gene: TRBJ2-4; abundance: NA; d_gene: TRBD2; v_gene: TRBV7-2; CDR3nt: TGTGCCAGCAGACAAGCGGGGGGGCCCAAAAACATTCAGTACTTC; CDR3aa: CASRQAGGPKNIQYF
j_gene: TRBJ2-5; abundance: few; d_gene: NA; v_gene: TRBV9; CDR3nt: TGTGCCAGCAGCGCCAGAGGAGAGACCCAGTACTTC; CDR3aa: CASSARGETQYF
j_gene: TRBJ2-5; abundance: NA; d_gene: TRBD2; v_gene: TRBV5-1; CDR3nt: TGCGCCAGCAGCTTGGGTTTAGCGGGAGAGTCGGAGACCCAGTACTTC; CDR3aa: CASSLGLAGESETQYF
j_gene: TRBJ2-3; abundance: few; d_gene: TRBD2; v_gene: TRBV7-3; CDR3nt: TGTGCCAGCAGCTTAAAGGCCCTGAGGAGCGGGGGAATCACAGATACGCAGTATTTT; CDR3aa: CASSLKALRSGGITDTQYF
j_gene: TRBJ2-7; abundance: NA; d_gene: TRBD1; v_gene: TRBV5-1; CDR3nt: TGCGCCAGCAGGCCCCCCGGGACAGGGGACGAGCAGTACTTC; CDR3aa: CASRPPGTGDEQYF
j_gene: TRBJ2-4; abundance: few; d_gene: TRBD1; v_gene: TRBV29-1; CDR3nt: TGCAGCGTTCCGGGACAGGGGGCTACAGGGTCCAAAAACATTCAGTACTTC; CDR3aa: CSVPGQGATGSKNIQYF
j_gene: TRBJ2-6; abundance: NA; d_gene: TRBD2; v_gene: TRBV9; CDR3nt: TGTGCCAGCAGGGGAGGGCGGGATCGTGGGGCCAACGTCCTGACTTTC; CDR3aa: CASRGGRDRGANVLTF
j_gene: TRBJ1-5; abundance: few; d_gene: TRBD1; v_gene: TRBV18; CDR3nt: TGTGCCAGCTCACCGTCAACAGGGGTTGCTCAGCCCCAGCATTTT; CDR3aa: CASSPSTGVAQPQHF
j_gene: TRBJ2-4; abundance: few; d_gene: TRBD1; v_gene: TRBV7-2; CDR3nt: TGTGCCAGCAGCTTCCGGACAGGGCAGAACATTCAGTACTTC; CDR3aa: CASSFRTGQNIQYF
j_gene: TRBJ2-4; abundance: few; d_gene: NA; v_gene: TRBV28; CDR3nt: TGTGCCAGCAGTTTAACCGGGGACATTCAGTACTTC; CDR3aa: CASSLTGDIQYF
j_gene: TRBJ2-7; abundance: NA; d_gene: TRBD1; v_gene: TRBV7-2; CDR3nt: TGTGCCAGCAGCCAAAGACAGGGGCCCTACGAGCAGTACTTC; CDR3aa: CASSQRQGPYEQYF
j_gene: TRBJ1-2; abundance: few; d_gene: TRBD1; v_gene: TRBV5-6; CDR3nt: TGTGCCAGCCGGATAAAGGACAGGTTTTCTTATGGCTACACCTTC; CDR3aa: CASRIKDRFSYGYTF
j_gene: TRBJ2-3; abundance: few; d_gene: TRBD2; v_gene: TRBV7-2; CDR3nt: TGTGCCAGCAGCTTCCAGCGGGGGGGCACAGATACGCAGTATTTT; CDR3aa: CASSFQRGGTDTQYF
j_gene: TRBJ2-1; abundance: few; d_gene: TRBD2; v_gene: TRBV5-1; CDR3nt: TGCGCCAGCAGCCTAGGGACTAGCGAAGAGCAGTTCTTC; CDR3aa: CASSLGTSEEQFF
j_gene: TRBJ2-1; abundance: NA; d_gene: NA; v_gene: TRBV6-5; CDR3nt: TGTGCCAGCAGTTCCGGGGTAGGGGGTAGCAATGAGCAGTTCTTC; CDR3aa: CASSSGVGGSNEQFF
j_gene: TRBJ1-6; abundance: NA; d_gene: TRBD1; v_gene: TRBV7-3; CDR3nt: TGTGCCAGCTCCCGACAGGGAGGTTCACCCCTCCACTTT; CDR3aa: CASSRQGGSPLHF
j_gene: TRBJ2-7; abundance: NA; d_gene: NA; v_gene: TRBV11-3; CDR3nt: TGTGCCAGCAGGATAGGACTTACCTACGAGCAGTACTTC; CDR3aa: CASRIGLTYEQYF
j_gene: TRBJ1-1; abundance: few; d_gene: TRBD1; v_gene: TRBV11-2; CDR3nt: TGTGCCAGCAGCCCCCAATGGACAGGGGGCTCAGCTTTCTTT; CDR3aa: CASSPQWTGGSAFF
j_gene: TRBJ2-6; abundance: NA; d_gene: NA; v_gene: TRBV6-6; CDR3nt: TGTGCCAGCAGCATCGGGGGATCTGGGGCCAACGTCCTGACTTTC; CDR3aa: CASSIGGSGANVLTF
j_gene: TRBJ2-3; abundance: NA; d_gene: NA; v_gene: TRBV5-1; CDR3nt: TGCGCCAGCATCCTGAACTTCAGGGGAGGCACAGATACGCAGTATTTT; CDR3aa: CASILNFRGGTDTQYF
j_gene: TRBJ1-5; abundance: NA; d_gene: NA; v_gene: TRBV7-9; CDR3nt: TGTGCCAGCAGCCCACAGGGTGTTGGCAATCAGCCCCAGCATTTT; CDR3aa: CASSPQGVGNQPQHF
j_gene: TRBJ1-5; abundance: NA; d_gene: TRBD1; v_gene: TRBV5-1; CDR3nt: TGCGCCAGCAGCATGACAGGGGGCAATCAGCCCCAGCATTTT; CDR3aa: CASSMTGGNQPQHF
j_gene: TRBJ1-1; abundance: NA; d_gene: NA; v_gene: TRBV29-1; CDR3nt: TGCAGCGTTCCCGGAGACTTCGGAGAAGCTTTCTTT; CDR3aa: CSVPGDFGEAFF
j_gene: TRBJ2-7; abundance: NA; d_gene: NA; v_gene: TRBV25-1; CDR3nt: TGTGCCAGCAGTGACGCAGGGGAATACGAGCAGTACTTC; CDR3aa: CASSDAGEYEQYF
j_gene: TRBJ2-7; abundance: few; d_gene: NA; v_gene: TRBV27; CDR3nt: TGTGCCAGCAGTTTAAAGGTAGTTCCGGGGAGCTACGAGCAGTACTTC; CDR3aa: CASSLKVVPGSYEQYF
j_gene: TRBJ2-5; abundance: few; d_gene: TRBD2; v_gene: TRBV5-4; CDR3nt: TGTGCCAGCAGCGGCTTACTAGCGGGAGGGCGCGAGACCCAGTACTTC; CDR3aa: CASSGLLAGGRETQYF
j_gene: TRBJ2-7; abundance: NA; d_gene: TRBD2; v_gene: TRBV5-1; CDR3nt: TGCGCCAGCAGCTCGGGCCTAGCGGGGGCCTCCTACGAGCAGTACTTC; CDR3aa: CASSSGLAGASYEQYF
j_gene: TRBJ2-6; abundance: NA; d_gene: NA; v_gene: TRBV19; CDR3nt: TGTGCCAGTAGTGACTGGTTGTCTGGGGCCAACGTCCTGACTTTC; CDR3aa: CASSDWLSGANVLTF
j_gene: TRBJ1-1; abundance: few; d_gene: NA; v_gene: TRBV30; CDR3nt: TGTGCCTGGAGTGTACAGGCTTTCTTT; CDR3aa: CAWSVQAFF